A selection of T cell receptor beta chains follows, all from one sample in a study of OX40 agonist ivuxolimab in advanced cancers. Only in-frame clones appear in the TCRdb table, and some are missing; sequencing was by immunoSEQ multiplex PCR. The data contain tens of thousands of clones, around 78% of them singletons. Sequenced here: CD4+ or CD8+ T cells sorted from blood, sampled in a trial of the OX40 agonist ivuxolimab. The source of these receptors is an adult with an advanced solid tumor such as melanoma, head and neck, liver or kidney cancer. The CDR3 runs from the conserved cysteine through the conserved F or W. The order of the fields is CDR3 length, D gene, V gene, CDR3 protein. The D gene is left open where the match is weak.

len: 15
d_gene: -
v_gene: TRBV5-4
CDR3aa: CASTKEGSRTDTQYF

len: 13
d_gene: -
v_gene: TRBV27
CDR3aa: CASGGHTNEKLFF

len: 14
d_gene: TRBD1
v_gene: TRBV7-9
CDR3aa: CASSSGQGNNEQYF

len: 14
d_gene: TRBD2
v_gene: TRBV9
CDR3aa: CASSVTGTSREQFF

len: 15
d_gene: -
v_gene: TRBV9
CDR3aa: CASSGPTGSVPEAFF

len: 14
d_gene: TRBD1
v_gene: TRBV2
CDR3aa: CASSRDRGGEKLFF

len: 12
d_gene: TRBD1
v_gene: TRBV29-1
CDR3aa: CSGLQGAGGYTF

len: 16
d_gene: TRBD1
v_gene: TRBV5-5
CDR3aa: CASSLMTGIRSTEAFF

len: 17
d_gene: TRBD1
v_gene: TRBV6-1
CDR3aa: CASSGIGTVPSNQPQHF

len: 15
d_gene: TRBD2
v_gene: TRBV5-4
CDR3aa: CASSGQAGGQDTQYF

len: 13
d_gene: -
v_gene: TRBV5-1
CDR3aa: CASSVDSHYEQYF

len: 15
d_gene: -
v_gene: TRBV10-1
CDR3aa: CASSESLNRAYGYTF

len: 13
d_gene: TRBD1
v_gene: TRBV6-1
CDR3aa: CASSEEVTPGGTF

len: 10
d_gene: -
v_gene: TRBV6-6
CDR3aa: CASNQNEQFF

len: 15
d_gene: -
v_gene: TRBV4-2
CDR3aa: CASSQTSQGVDTQYF

len: 15
d_gene: TRBD1
v_gene: TRBV13
CDR3aa: CASSSPGTVNEKLFF

len: 18
d_gene: -
v_gene: TRBV5-5
CDR3aa: CASSFRFGVGRSYNEQFF

len: 14
d_gene: -
v_gene: TRBV19
CDR3aa: CASSIARLTTPLHF

len: 12
d_gene: TRBD2
v_gene: TRBV2
CDR3aa: CASSITPGLPYF

len: 15
d_gene: -
v_gene: TRBV4-3
CDR3aa: CASSPYQEANEKLFF

len: 12
d_gene: -
v_gene: TRBV2
CDR3aa: CASSEEGHGYTF

len: 13
d_gene: -
v_gene: TRBV30
CDR3aa: CAWSVGPGETQYF

len: 15
d_gene: -
v_gene: TRBV5-6
CDR3aa: CASSFGGLTADTQYF

len: 15
d_gene: TRBD2
v_gene: TRBV30
CDR3aa: CAWSGLAGGWDTQYF

len: 16
d_gene: -
v_gene: TRBV7-9
CDR3aa: CASSLVGRGSNQPQHF

len: 13
d_gene: -
v_gene: TRBV9
CDR3aa: CASSASQRGEAFF

len: 15
d_gene: -
v_gene: TRBV9
CDR3aa: CASSVGTGSNEKLFF

len: 16
d_gene: -
v_gene: TRBV7-2
CDR3aa: CASLGVTSVPPYGYTF

len: 16
d_gene: TRBD2
v_gene: TRBV7-8
CDR3aa: CASSLGPSGGQNIQYF

len: 15
d_gene: TRBD1
v_gene: TRBV5-1
CDR3aa: CASSSSGQTTDTQYF

len: 18
d_gene: TRBD1
v_gene: TRBV6-4
CDR3aa: CASPPGQGYPAESQPQHF

len: 15
d_gene: TRBD1
v_gene: TRBV19
CDR3aa: CASSIGDRAEETQYF

len: 16
d_gene: -
v_gene: TRBV5-6
CDR3aa: CASSLGHGGMKAEAFF

len: 16
d_gene: -
v_gene: TRBV5-1
CDR3aa: CASSLAPAGTYNEQFF

len: 15
d_gene: -
v_gene: TRBV7-2
CDR3aa: CASSLLVSSYNEQFF

len: 13
d_gene: TRBD1
v_gene: TRBV19
CDR3aa: CASDRGGNEKLFF

len: 14
d_gene: -
v_gene: TRBV23-1
CDR3aa: CASSHPDTNEKLFF

len: 16
d_gene: TRBD2
v_gene: TRBV7-2
CDR3aa: CASSLRLAGGPYEQFF

len: 13
d_gene: -
v_gene: TRBV2
CDR3aa: CASSELRDAQLFF

len: 13
d_gene: -
v_gene: TRBV18
CDR3aa: CASSPGGTGAGYF

len: 13
d_gene: -
v_gene: TRBV27
CDR3aa: CASTDSLGSPLHF

len: 15
d_gene: -
v_gene: TRBV6-5
CDR3aa: CASSYSRASSTEAFF

len: 15
d_gene: TRBD1
v_gene: TRBV6-5
CDR3aa: CASSSRDRDNSPLHF

len: 15
d_gene: -
v_gene: TRBV7-9
CDR3aa: CASSPGRPRRSPLHF

len: 16
d_gene: -
v_gene: TRBV6-1
CDR3aa: CASSEGGGLRNQPQHF